Listed below are T cell receptor beta chains from one sample, sequenced in a study of T cell responses to AZD1222 COVID-19 vaccine. Sequencing used immunoSEQ multiplex PCR; TCRdb keeps in-frame clones, though not all of them. Of fewer than 110,000 clones listed, 80% to 95% are singletons. Sequenced here: peripheral blood, sampled on day 0 of AZD1222 vaccination. Receptor source: an adult in good health. CDR3s include the opening cysteine and the closing phenylalanine or tryptophan. D genes are given only for firm matches. Expanded clones are given a class, and other clones once, few, many or no size at all.

>TRBV7-9|-|-|TRBJ1-3
CASSLLGANGNTIYF
TGTGCCAGCAGCTTATTAGGGGCCAACGGAAACACCATATATTTT
>TRBV9|-|-|TRBJ2-7
CASSVAPGADLYEQYF
TGTGCCAGCAGCGTAGCTCCAGGGGCAGACCTCTACGAGCAGTACTTC
>TRBV9|-|-|TRBJ1-6
CASSVGQLSSPLHF
TGTGCCAGCAGCGTAGGCCAGCTAAGTTCACCCCTCCACTTT
>TRBV6-2/TRBV6-3|-|once|TRBJ2-7
CASSSSGEVDEQYF
TGTGCCAGCAGTAGTAGCGGTGAAGTAGACGAGCAGTACTTC
>TRBV19|-|-|TRBJ1-1
CASSVTGTEAFF
TGTGCCAGTAGTGTAACAGGGACTGAAGCTTTCTTT
>TRBV6-5|TRBD1|-|TRBJ1-2
CASSFERQGLSGYTF
TGTGCCAGCAGTTTCGAACGACAGGGACTCAGCGGCTACACCTTC
>TRBV11-2|-|-|TRBJ2-1
CASSFDGGRDLQFF
TGTGCCAGCAGCTTCGATGGAGGCCGGGACCTGCAGTTCTTC
>TRBV10-3|-|-|TRBJ2-2
CAISESTTQNTGELFF
TGTGCCATCAGTGAGTCGACTACCCAGAACACCGGGGAGCTGTTTTTT
>TRBV2|TRBD1|few|TRBJ1-3
CASSGQTQGDTIYF
TGTGCCAGCAGTGGACAGACCCAGGGGGACACCATATATTTT
>TRBV29-1|TRBD1|-|TRBJ1-1
CSVLGGQGFGMNTEAFF
TGCAGCGTCCTGGGGGGACAGGGGTTCGGCATGAACACTGAAGCTTTCTTT
>TRBV6-1|TRBD1|once|TRBJ2-7
CASSEDGTAIYEQYF
TGTGCCAGCAGTGAAGATGGGACAGCGATTTACGAGCAGTACTTC
>TRBV4-2|-|-|TRBJ2-7
CASSQEFSAGKSYEQYF
TGTGCCAGCAGCCAAGAATTTTCGGCAGGGAAGTCCTACGAGCAGTACTTC
>TRBV6-5|-|-|TRBJ1-3
CASRRDSFSGNTIYF
TGTGCCAGCAGGCGCGACAGTTTCTCTGGAAACACCATATATTTT
>TRBV9|-|-|TRBJ1-3
CASSGSGTLGNTIYF
TGTGCCAGCAGCGGATCCGGGACACTTGGAAACACCATATATTTT
>TRBV12-5|TRBD1|-|TRBJ1-2
CASGRGQGLDYGYTF
TGTGCTAGTGGTCGGGGACAGGGGCTTGACTATGGCTACACCTTC
>TRBV28|-|few|TRBJ1-2
CASSFRGRSYGYTF
TGTGCCAGCAGTTTCAGAGGACGTAGCTATGGCTACACCTTC
>TRBV2|-|once|TRBJ1-1
CASSEDGLTGNTEAFF
TGTGCCAGCAGTGAAGATGGGCTGACAGGGAACACTGAAGCTTTCTTT
>TRBV19|-|once|TRBJ2-3
CASSIAGTSTDTQYF
TGTGCCAGTAGTATAGCAGGAACTAGCACAGATACGCAGTATTTT
>TRBV19|-|-|TRBJ2-2
CASSIRVLNTGELFF
TGTGCCAGTAGTATAAGGGTGTTGAACACCGGGGAGCTGTTTTTT
>TRBV7-2|-|-|TRBJ1-1
CASSLGVGSLNTEAFF
TGTGCCAGCAGCTTAGGTGTTGGCTCCCTGAACACTGAAGCTTTCTTT
>TRBV6-6|TRBD2|-|TRBJ2-7
CASSYDYGGSYEQYF
TGTGCCAGCAGTTACGATTACGGGGGGTCGTACGAGCAGTACTTC
>TRBV18|TRBD1|-|TRBJ2-7
CASSPDRVSYEQYF
TGTGCCAGCTCACCGGACAGGGTGTCCTACGAGCAGTACTTC
>TRBV9|TRBD1|-|TRBJ2-4
CASSAGDRGRGKNIQYF
TGTGCCAGCAGCGCCGGGGACAGGGGGAGGGGCAAAAACATTCAGTACTTC
>TRBV11-2|-|-|TRBJ2-7
CASSPRVYEQYF
TGTGCCAGCAGCCCAAGGGTCTACGAGCAGTACTTC
>TRBV11-2|-|once|TRBJ1-2
CASSKDRNGYGYTF
TGTGCCAGCAGCAAAGACAGGAACGGCTATGGCTACACCTTC
>TRBV7-2|-|-|TRBJ1-1
CASSQFLRGGRYHTEAFF
TGTGCCAGCAGCCAATTTTTGAGGGGGGGCAGGTACCACACTGAAGCTTTCTTT
>TRBV5-1|TRBD1|-|TRBJ1-2
CASSAGQGNYGYTF
TGCGCCAGCAGCGCTGGACAGGGTAACTATGGCTACACCTTC
>TRBV10-2|TRBD1|-|TRBJ2-7
CASSDPGTGVYEQYF
TGCGCCAGCAGTGATCCCGGGACAGGGGTTTACGAGCAGTACTTC
>TRBV7-2|-|few|TRBJ2-7
CASSLTSYEQYF
TGTGCCAGCAGCTTAACCAGCTACGAGCAGTACTTC
>TRBV7-9|-|-|TRBJ1-2
CASSLEAGWGYTF
TGTGCCAGCAGCTTAGAGGCAGGCTGGGGCTACACCTTC
>TRBV5-8|-|-|TRBJ2-1
CASSLEVYLSSYNEQFF
TGTGCCAGCAGCTTGGAGGTCTACCTGAGCTCCTACAATGAGCAGTTCTTC
>TRBV3-1/TRBV3-2|-|-|TRBJ1-5
CASSQTTGQPQHF
TGTGCCAGCAGCCAAACGACAGGTCAGCCCCAGCATTTT